The 32 T cell receptor beta chains below come from one sample, sequenced in a study of blood T cell repertoires in COVID-19. Profiling relied on immunoSEQ multiplex PCR, and the TCRdb table lists in-frame clones only, not all of them. The table includes 150,000 or so clones, more than 80% detected once. Material: peripheral blood. The source is a man in his fifties with acute or convalescent COVID-19.

The chain uses TRBV7-2 and TRBJ2-7; D possibly corresponds to TRBD2 (6 bases). The CDR3 loop spans 15 amino acids. The germline V gene encodes CDR1 SGHTA and CDR2 FQGNSA. The V end was cut by 0 bases, the J end by 4 bases, with 13 bases between. For the CDR3, the DNA is TGTGCCAGCAGCTTAGCGGTAGCGGCCCAATACGAGCAGTACTTC. This translates into CASSLAVAAQYEQYF.

V is TRBV24-1 and J is TRBJ2-3; 7 bases line up with TRBD1. Germline V CDR1 and CDR2: KGHDR, SFDVKD. The CDR3 is 15 residues long. Trimming removed 3 bases from V and 4 bases from J; junction bases left unmatched: 6. The CDR3 region has the DNA TGTGCCACCAGTGATCAATCAGGGGGTCCAGATACGCAGTATTTT. Amino acid sequence: CATSDQSGGPDTQYF.

This rearrangement joins TRBV7-9 to TRBJ1-2, with a weak D call TRBD1 (5 bases). The V and J ends lost 1 base and 5 bases respectively, with 11 bases between them. Germline CDR1 is SEHNR and CDR2 is FQNEAQ (reference sequence). This CDR3 has 14 amino acids. The CDR3 DNA sequence: TGTGCCAGCAGCTTAGTAACCCGGGGGTATGGCTACACCTTC. Translating gives CASSLVTRGYGYTF. Complete variable domain (other parts from reference TRBV7-9 and TRBJ1-2): DTGVSQNPRHKITKRGQNVTFRCDPISEHNRLYWYRQTLGQGPEFLTYFQNEAQLEKSRLLSDRFSAERPKGSFSTLEIQRTEQGDSAMYLCASSLVTRGYGYTFGSGTRLTVV.

This rearrangement joins TRBV7-9 to TRBJ1-2; TRBD1 matches at 9 bases. In germline, CDR1 is SEHNR, CDR2 FQNEAQ (reference sequence). With V trimmed by 3 bases and J by 4 bases, 3 bases remained unmatched. This CDR3 spans 14 amino acids. CDR3 sequence: CASSLGTGTYGYTF. The CDR3 bases are TGTGCCAGCAGCTTGGGGACAGGGACCTATGGCTACACCTTC.

The CDR3 sequence: CASSLGGLRRNEQFF. Written as DNA, the CDR3 is TGTGCCAGCAGCTTAGGGGGACTAAGACGGAATGAGCAGTTCTTC. This rearrangement joins TRBV7-2 to TRBJ2-1, with 7 bases fitting TRBD2. Germline trimming cut 1 base from V and 7 bases from J; bases unmatched to any gene: 7. The germline CDR1 and CDR2 sequences are SGHTA and FQGNSA. The CDR3 is 15 residues long.

V gene TRBV27 combines with J gene TRBJ2-2; 8 bases are a match to TRBD2. Losses at the gene ends were 6 bases for V and 4 bases for J; bases not matched to a gene: 7. Germline CDR1 is MNHEY and CDR2 is SMNVEV (reference sequence). This CDR3 contains 15 residues. In nucleotides, the CDR3 is TGTGCCAGCAGCCTTATTGGGACTAGCACCGGGGAGCTGTTTTTT. Protein: CASSLIGTSTGELFF.

V and J are TRBV5-4 and TRBJ2-2, with D possibly being TRBD2 (6 bases). Looked up from germline, CDR1 is SGHNT and CDR2 is YYREEE (reference sequence). The V gene lost 3 bases and the J gene lost 3 bases, with 15 bases spanning the gap. The CDR3 length is 16 residues. In DNA form, the CDR3 reads TGTGCCAGCAGCTCGGGGCCGGGGGTAGACACCGGGGAGCTGTTTTTT. As protein: CASSSGPGVDTGELFF.

The chain links TRBV19 to TRBJ2-7, with 14 bases lining up with TRBD2. The CDR3 spans 15 residues. V lost 6 bases, J lost 6 bases, and 7 bases stayed unmatched. Germline assignment: CDR1 LNHDA and CDR2 SQIVND (reference sequence). DNA of the CDR3: TGTGCCAGTAGATCCGGGACTAGCGGGAGAGGCGAGCAGTACTTC. Its translation: CASRSGTSGRGEQYF.

The chain is built from TRBV5-1 and TRBJ1-3; D uncertain. Per the germline V gene, CDR1 is SGHRS and CDR2 is YFSETQ. This CDR3 has 14 residues. V was cut by 0 bases and J by 2 bases, with 6 bases left in between. CDR3 protein: CASSLATAGNTIYF. The CDR3 bases are TGCGCCAGCAGCTTGGCTACCGCTGGAAACACCATATATTTT.

The rearrangement uses TRBV2 and TRBJ1-5; TRBD1 aligns across 9 bases. The junction had 6 bases not matched to a gene; V was cut back by 6 bases and J by 3 bases. The CDR3 contains 15 residues. CDR1 and CDR2 (germline): SNHLY, FYNNEI. The CDR3 nucleotides are TGTGCCAGCAGGGCGGACAGGGGTGACAATCAGCCCCAGCATTTT. Translation gives CASRADRGDNQPQHF.

The chain combines TRBV6-5 with TRBJ1-4; D is perhaps TRBD1 (5 bases). Germline CDR1 and CDR2: MNHEY and SVGAGI. V was clipped by 7 bases and J by 7 bases, with 16 bases between them. This CDR3 comprises 14 residues. CDR3 protein: CASTRAGIIEKLFF. The CDR3 DNA sequence: TGTGCCAGCACCCGAGCAGGGATTATTGAAAAACTGTTTTTT.

This chain links TRBV28 with TRBJ2-3, with a tentative D call TRBD2 (6 bases). Germline V gene sequence: CDR1 MDHEN, CDR2 SYDVKM. Trimming removed 8 bases from V and 2 bases from J, with 11 bases in between. The CDR3 loop spans 13 amino acids. DNA for the CDR3: TGTGCCAGCGGGGCGGGAAACACAGATACGCAGTATTTT. Protein product: CASGAGNTDTQYF.

The table lists this clone with a count of one. The V gene is TRBV28, the J gene TRBJ2-1, with 8 bases that match TRBD2. The CDR3 is 15 residues long. Germline lookup yields CDR1 MDHEN and CDR2 SYDVKM. Trimming cost V 6 bases and J 9 bases; bases outside gene matches: 13. CDR3 region: CASRSLRGGLSEQFF. Written as DNA, the CDR3 is TGTGCCAGCAGGTCCCTTCGGGGGGGTTTAAGTGAGCAGTTCTTC.

This clone turned up a few times. V gene TRBV7-3 combines with J gene TRBJ2-2; 10 nucleotides agree with TRBD1. J gave up 8 bases and V 0 bases, and 3 bases lay outside the gene matches. The CDR3 sequence is 15 residues long. The germline V gene encodes CDR1 SGHTA and CDR2 FQGTGA. The CDR3: CASSLTRDRGGELFF. The CDR3 nucleotides are TGTGCCAGCAGCTTAACCCGGGACAGGGGAGGGGAGCTGTTTTTT.

V and J are TRBV19 and TRBJ2-1; a weak D match, TRBD2 (7 bases). The V end was cut by 7 bases, the J end by 5 bases, with 15 bases between. The CDR3 has 14 amino acids. In germline, CDR1 is LNHDA, CDR2 SQIVND (reference sequence). DNA of the CDR3: TGTGCCAGTACCCGGGGGGCCATTAACAATGAGCAGTTCTTC. Translated: CASTRGAINNEQFF.

The V gene is TRBV4-1, the J gene TRBJ2-7; TRBD1 matches at 7 bases. The V gene's germline CDR1 is MGHRA and CDR2 YSYEKL. This CDR3 region has 15 residues. Trimming took 1 base from V and 2 from J; bases not matched to a gene: 5. CDR3 loop: CASSQGGRGTYEQYF. The DNA for the CDR3 is TGCGCCAGCAGCCAAGGTGGCAGGGGGACCTACGAGCAGTACTTC.

The rearrangement uses TRBV24-1 and TRBJ2-2; D not certain. Germline loops: CDR1 KGHDR, CDR2 SFDVKD. V was clipped by 7 bases and J by 2 bases, with 4 bases between them. The CDR3 spans 12 residues. CDR3 coding DNA: TGTGCCACCAGACAAAACACCGGGGAGCTGTTTTTT. It yields the protein CATRQNTGELFF.

This chain joins TRBV11-3 and TRBJ2-1, with TRBD2 matching 8 bases. Per the germline V gene, CDR1 is SGHNT and CDR2 is YENEEA. The CDR3 consists of 15 residues. Trimming at V came to 6 bases and at J to 9 bases, leaving 13 bases not matched to a gene. CDR3 in DNA: TGTGCCAGCAGGCTGGCGGGAGGATCGGGCGGTGAGCAGTTCTTC. It yields the protein CASRLAGGSGGEQFF.

This chain connects TRBV28 to TRBJ1-5; the D gene is possibly TRBD1 (5 bases). This CDR3 has 15 amino acids. V lost 7 bases, J lost 2 bases, and 15 bases lay in between. CDR1 is MDHEN and CDR2 is SYDVKM in the germline V gene. In nucleotides, the CDR3 is TGTGCCAGCATCGAGGAGGGGATGGGCAATCAGCCCCAGCATTTT. Translated, it gives CASIEEGMGNQPQHF.

The gene calls are TRBV10-3 and TRBJ1-5, with 7 bases fitting TRBD1. V shed 0 bases and J 3 bases; nucleotides not matched to a gene: 2. In germline, CDR1 is ENHRY, CDR2 SYGVKD. This CDR3 has 15 amino acids. CDR3 sequence (DNA): TGTGCCATCAGTGAGTCGGGACAGAACAATCAGCCCCAGCATTTT. It yields the protein CAISESGQNNQPQHF.

The chain combines TRBV28 with TRBJ1-2; unclear D gene. The V gene's germline CDR1 is MDHEN and CDR2 SYDVKM. Trimming removed 6 bases at V and 4 bases at J, with 21 bases between. The CDR3 has 16 residues. The CDR3 bases are TGTGCCAGCAGCACACGGTATTGGAGGGCCGTCTATGGCTACACCTTC. Protein: CASSTRYWRAVYGYTF.

V is TRBV19 and J is TRBJ2-1, with 12 bases identical to TRBD2. This CDR3 spans 16 amino acids. The V and J ends lost 4 bases and 2 bases, in that order; junction bases with no gene match: 3. Germline loops: CDR1 LNHDA, CDR2 SQIVND (reference sequence). In DNA form, the CDR3 reads TGTGCCAGTAGTAGACTAGCGGGAGTCGCCTACAATGAGCAGTTCTTC. Protein: CASSRLAGVAYNEQFF.

V gene TRBV15 combines with J gene TRBJ1-4; perhaps TRBD1 as D (6 bases). The V gene lost 6 bases and the J gene lost 7 bases, with 15 bases spanning the gap. Germline values: CDR1 LNHNV, CDR2 YYDKDF (reference sequence). CDR3 length: 14 amino acids. CDR3 in DNA: TGTGCCACCAGGAAGGGGCAGGGGTTTGAAAAACTGTTTTTT. Translation gives CATRKGQGFEKLFF.

The genes are TRBV3-1 (or the pseudogene TRBV3-2) and TRBJ2-3, with D unresolved. CDR1 is LGHDT, CDR2 YNNKEL, per germline (reference sequence). Trimming stripped 5 bases from V and 4 bases from J, with 4 bases between. The CDR3 covers 11 residues. CDR3 loop: CASSIADTQYF. The CDR3 DNA is TGTGCCAGCAGCATAGCAGATACGCAGTATTTT.

CDR3 region: CVRSLGGVEVGLFF. In DNA, the CDR3 is TGTGTCAGAAGCTTAGGCGGGGTGGAGGTGGGGCTGTTTTTT. The chain couples TRBV7-5 to TRBJ2-2; TRBD2, the table's D call, was not compared with the DNA. TRBV7-5 is a documented pseudogene. This CDR3 has 14 amino acids.

The genes are TRBV7-2 and TRBJ2-4; 7 bases are shared with TRBD1. This CDR3 comprises 15 residues. Trimming cost V 5 bases and J 0 bases; bases outside gene matches: 4. Germline V CDR1 and CDR2: SGHTA, FQGNSA. This chain's CDR3 is CASSPRQGAKNIQYF. The CDR3 DNA follows: TGTGCCAGCAGCCCCCGACAGGGAGCCAAAAACATTCAGTACTTC. Complete variable domain (other parts from reference TRBV7-2 and TRBJ2-4): GAGVSQSPSNKVTEKGKDVELRCDPISGHTALYWYRQSLGQGLEFLIYFQGNSAPDKSGLPSDRFSAERTGGSVSTLTIQRTQQEDSAVYLCASSPRQGAKNIQYFGAGTRLSVL.

The chain uses TRBV9 and TRBJ2-7; D remains ambiguous. V lost 0 bases and J 2 bases, leaving 9 bases between the germline ends. CDR3 size: 14 residues. Germline-derived CDR1 and CDR2 are SGDLS and YYNGEE. CDR3 sequence: CASSVDSNAYEQYF. In DNA form, the CDR3 reads TGTGCCAGCAGCGTAGACTCGAATGCCTACGAGCAGTACTTC.

The V call is TRBV7-2, the J call TRBJ2-3; 7 bases are a match to TRBD1. Germline lookup yields CDR1 SGHTA and CDR2 FQGNSA. V trimming: 5 bases; J trimming: 2 bases; junction bases outside the gene matches: 4. The CDR3 loop spans 14 amino acids. CDR3 nucleotides: TGTGCCAGCAGCCTCAGGGGGTACACAGATACGCAGTATTTT. Translating gives CASSLRGYTDTQYF.

This chain uses TRBV5-1 with TRBJ2-3, with D tentatively TRBD2 (5 bases). This CDR3 is 14 amino acids long. Trimming pared 3 bases from V and 5 bases from J, leaving 13 bases between. Germline assignment: CDR1 SGHRS and CDR2 YFSETQ. The CDR3 DNA is TGCGCCAGCAGCTCACGGAATCGGGGAGATACGCAGTATTTT. This translates into CASSSRNRGDTQYF.

This rearrangement joins TRBV25-1 to TRBJ1-4; 7 bases line up with TRBD1. CDR1 is MGHDK and CDR2 is SYGVNS in the germline V gene. There are 13 residues in the CDR3. V lost 9 bases, J lost 7 bases, and 8 bases stayed unmatched. The CDR3 loop reads CASEDREIEKLFF. The CDR3 nucleotides are TGTGCCAGTGAAGACAGGGAGATTGAAAAACTGTTTTTT.

This chain connects TRBV7-2 to TRBJ2-1; 8 bases are a match to TRBD2. Germline CDR1 and CDR2: SGHTA and FQGNSA. This CDR3 is 14 amino acids long. The V and J ends lost 5 bases and 5 bases, in that order; junction bases with no gene match: 5. The CDR3 reads CASSRNSGDNEQFF. Written as DNA, the CDR3 is TGTGCCAGCAGCCGTAATAGCGGGGACAATGAGCAGTTCTTC.

This chain connects TRBV2 to TRBJ1-5; the match to TRBD1 covers 7 bases. V lost 6 bases, J lost 5 bases, and 10 bases stayed unmatched. Per germline, CDR1 SNHLY and CDR2 FYNNEI. This CDR3 contains 15 residues. CDR3 amino acids: CASRQRRTGDQPQHF. For the CDR3, the DNA is TGTGCCAGCAGGCAGAGGCGAACAGGGGATCAGCCCCAGCATTTT.